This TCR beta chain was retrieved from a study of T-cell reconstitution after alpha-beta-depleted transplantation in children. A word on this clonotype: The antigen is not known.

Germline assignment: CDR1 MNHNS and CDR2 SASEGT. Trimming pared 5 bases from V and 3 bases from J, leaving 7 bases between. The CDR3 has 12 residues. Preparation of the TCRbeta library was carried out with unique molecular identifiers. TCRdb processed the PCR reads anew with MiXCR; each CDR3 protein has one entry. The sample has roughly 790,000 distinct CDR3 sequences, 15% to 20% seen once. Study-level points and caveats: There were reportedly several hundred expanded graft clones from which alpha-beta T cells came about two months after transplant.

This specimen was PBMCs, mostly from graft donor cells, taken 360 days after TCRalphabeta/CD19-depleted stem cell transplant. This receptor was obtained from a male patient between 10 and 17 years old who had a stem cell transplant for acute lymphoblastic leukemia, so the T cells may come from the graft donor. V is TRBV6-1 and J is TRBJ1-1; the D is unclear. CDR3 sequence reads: CASSSLYTEAFF. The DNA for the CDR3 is TGTGCCAGCAGTTCTCTTTACACTGAAGCTTTCTTT.